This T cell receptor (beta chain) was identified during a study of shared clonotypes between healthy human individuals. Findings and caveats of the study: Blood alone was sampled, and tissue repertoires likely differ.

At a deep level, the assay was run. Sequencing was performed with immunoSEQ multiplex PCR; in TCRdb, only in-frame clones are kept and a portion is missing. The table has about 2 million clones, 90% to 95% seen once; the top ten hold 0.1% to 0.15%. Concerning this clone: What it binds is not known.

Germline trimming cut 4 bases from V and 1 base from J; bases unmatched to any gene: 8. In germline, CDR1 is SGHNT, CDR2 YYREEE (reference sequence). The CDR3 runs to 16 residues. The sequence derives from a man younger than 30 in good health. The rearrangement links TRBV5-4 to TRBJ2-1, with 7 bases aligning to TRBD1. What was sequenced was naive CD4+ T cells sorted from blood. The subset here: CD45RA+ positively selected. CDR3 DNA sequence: TGTGCCAGCAGCCGGACCTGGGACAGTTCCTACAATGAGCAGTTCTTC. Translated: CASSRTWDSSYNEQFF.